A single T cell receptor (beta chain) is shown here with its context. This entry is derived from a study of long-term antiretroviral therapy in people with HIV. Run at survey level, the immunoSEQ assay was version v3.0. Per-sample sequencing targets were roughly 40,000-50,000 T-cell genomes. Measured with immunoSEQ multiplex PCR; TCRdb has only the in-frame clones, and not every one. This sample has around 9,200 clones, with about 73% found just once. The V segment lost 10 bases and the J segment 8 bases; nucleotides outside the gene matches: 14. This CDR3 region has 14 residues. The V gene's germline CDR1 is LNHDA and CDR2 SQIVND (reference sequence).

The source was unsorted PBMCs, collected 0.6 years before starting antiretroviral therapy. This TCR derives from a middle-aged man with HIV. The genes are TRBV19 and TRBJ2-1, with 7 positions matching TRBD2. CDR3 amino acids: CATRRGGGGHEQFF. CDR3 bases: TGTGCCACCCGAAGGGGCGGGGGTGGGCATGAGCAGTTCTTC.